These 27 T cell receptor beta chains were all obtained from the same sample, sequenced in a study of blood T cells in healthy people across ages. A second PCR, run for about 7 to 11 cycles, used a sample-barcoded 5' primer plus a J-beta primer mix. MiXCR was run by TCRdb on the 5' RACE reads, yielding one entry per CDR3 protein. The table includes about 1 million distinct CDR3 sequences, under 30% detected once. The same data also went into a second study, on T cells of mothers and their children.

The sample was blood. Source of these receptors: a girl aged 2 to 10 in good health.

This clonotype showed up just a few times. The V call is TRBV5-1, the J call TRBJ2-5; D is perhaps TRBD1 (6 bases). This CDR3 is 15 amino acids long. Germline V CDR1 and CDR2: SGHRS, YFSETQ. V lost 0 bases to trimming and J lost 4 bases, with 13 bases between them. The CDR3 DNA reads TGCGCCAGCAGCTTGGCAGGGGTGCGTGGAGAGACCCAGTACTTC. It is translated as CASSLAGVRGETQYF. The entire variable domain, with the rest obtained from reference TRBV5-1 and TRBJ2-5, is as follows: KAGVTQTPRYLIKTRGQQVTLSCSPISGHRSVSWYQQTPGQGLQFLFEYFSETQRNKGNFPGRFSGRQFSNSRSEMNVSTLELGDSALYLCASSLAGVRGETQYFGPGTRLLVL.

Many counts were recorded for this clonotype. CDR3 DNA: TGTGCCAGCAGTGTGGGTTCCACAGATACGCAGTATTTT. It codes for CASSVGSTDTQYF. This chain connects TRBV9 to TRBJ2-3; D call uncertain. Trimming took 5 bases from V and 2 from J, leaving 9 bases between them. This CDR3 region has 13 residues. Germline CDR1 and CDR2: SGDLS and YYNGEE.

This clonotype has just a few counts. CDR3: CASSYQNEQFF. The DNA for the CDR3 is TGTGCCAGCAGCTATCAAAATGAGCAGTTCTTC. The gene calls are TRBV11-2 and TRBJ2-1; D remains ambiguous. The length of the CDR3 is 11 residues. Trimming left V 4 bases short and J 7 bases short, with 5 bases between. Germline V gene sequence: CDR1 SGHAT, CDR2 FQNNGV.

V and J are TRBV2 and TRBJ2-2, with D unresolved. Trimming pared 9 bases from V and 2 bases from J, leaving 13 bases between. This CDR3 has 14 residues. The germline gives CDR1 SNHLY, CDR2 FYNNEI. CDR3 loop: CASGNSRNTGELFF. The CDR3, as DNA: TGTGCCAGTGGGAACAGTAGAAACACCGGGGAGCTGTTTTTT.

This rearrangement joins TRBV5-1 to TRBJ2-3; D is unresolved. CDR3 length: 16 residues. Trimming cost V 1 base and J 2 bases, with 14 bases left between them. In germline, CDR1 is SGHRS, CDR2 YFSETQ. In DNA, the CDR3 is TGCGCCAGCAGCTTGATTCTCTCCGAATTCACAGATACGCAGTATTTT. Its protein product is CASSLILSEFTDTQYF.

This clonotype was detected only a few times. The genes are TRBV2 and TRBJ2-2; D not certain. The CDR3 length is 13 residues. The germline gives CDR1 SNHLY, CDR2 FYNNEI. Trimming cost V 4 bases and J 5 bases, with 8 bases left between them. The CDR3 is CASSVRWTGELFF. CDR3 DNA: TGTGCCAGCAGTGTCCGGTGGACCGGGGAGCTGTTTTTT. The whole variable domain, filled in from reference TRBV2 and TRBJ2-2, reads EPEVTQTPSHQVTQMGQEVILRCVPISNHLYFYWYRQILGQKVEFLVSFYNNEISEKSEIFDDQFSVERPDGSNFTLKIRSTKLEDSAMYFCASSVRWTGELFFGEGSRLTVL.

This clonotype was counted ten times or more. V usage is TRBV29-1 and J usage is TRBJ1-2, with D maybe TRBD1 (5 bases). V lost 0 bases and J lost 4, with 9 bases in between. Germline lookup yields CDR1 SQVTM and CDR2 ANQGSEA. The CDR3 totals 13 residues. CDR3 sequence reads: CSVEETTGYGYTF. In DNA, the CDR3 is TGCAGCGTTGAAGAAACAACAGGCTATGGCTACACCTTC.

CDR3 amino acids: CSARSEGVGGPFQETQYF. In nucleotides, the CDR3 is TGCAGTGCTAGATCGGAAGGGGTTGGGGGGCCCTTTCAAGAGACCCAGTACTTC. The chain employs TRBV20-1 and TRBJ2-5; D could derive from TRBD1 or TRBD2 (6 bases each). The CDR3 length is 18 residues. Trimming shortened V by 2 bases and J by 2 bases, and 24 bases separated the two germline ends. Germline CDR1 and CDR2: DFQATT and SNEGSKA (reference sequence).

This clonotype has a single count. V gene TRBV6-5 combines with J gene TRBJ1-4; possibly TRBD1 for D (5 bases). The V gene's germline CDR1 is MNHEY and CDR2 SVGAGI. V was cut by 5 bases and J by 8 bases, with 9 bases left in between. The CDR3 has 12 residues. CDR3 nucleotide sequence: TGTGCCAGCAGTACCCCAGGGGAAAAACTGTTTTTT. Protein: CASSTPGEKLFF.

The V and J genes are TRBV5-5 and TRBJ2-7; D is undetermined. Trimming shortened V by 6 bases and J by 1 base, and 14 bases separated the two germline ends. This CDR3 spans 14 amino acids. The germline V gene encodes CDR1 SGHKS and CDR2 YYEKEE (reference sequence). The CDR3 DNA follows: TGTGCCAGCAACACCCAAGCTATTTCCTACGAGCAGTACTTC. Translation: CASNTQAISYEQYF.

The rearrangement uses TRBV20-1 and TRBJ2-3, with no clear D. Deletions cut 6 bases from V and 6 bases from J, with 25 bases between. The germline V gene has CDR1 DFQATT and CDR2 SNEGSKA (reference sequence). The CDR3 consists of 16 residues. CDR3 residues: CSALTDLVDLVDTQYF. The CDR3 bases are TGCAGTGCACTAACCGACTTAGTGGATTTGGTGGATACGCAGTATTTT.

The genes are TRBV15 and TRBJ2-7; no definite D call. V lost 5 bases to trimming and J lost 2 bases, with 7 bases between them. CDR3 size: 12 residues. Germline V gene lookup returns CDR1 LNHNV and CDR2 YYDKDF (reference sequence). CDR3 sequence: CATSLPPYEQYF. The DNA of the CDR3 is TGTGCCACCAGCTTACCACCCTACGAGCAGTACTTC.

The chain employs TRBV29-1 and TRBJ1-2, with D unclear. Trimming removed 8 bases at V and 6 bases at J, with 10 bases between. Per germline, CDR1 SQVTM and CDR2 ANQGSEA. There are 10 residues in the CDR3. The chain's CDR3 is CSSYVNGYTF. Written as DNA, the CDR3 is TGCAGCTCTTATGTTAATGGCTACACCTTC.

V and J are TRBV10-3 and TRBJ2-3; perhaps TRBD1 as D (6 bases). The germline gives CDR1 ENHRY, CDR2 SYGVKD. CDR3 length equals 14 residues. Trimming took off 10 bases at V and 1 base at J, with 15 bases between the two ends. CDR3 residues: CATTDSPRTDTQYF. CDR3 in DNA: TGTGCCACTACGGACAGCCCTCGCACAGATACGCAGTATTTT.

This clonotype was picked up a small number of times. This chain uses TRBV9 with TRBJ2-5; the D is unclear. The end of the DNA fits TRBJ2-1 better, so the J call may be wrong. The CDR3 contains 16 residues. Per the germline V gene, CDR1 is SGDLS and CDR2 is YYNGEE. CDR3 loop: CASSVEALSGSYEQFF. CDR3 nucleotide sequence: TGTGCCAGCAGCGTAGAAGCCTTGTCGGGCAGCTACGAGCAGTTCTTC.

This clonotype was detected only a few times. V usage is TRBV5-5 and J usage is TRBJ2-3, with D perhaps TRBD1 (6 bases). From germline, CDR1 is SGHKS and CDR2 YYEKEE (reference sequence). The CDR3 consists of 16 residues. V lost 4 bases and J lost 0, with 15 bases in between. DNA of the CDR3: TGTGCCAGCAGCACCGGGACACAACCTAGCACAGATACGCAGTATTTT. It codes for CASSTGTQPSTDTQYF.

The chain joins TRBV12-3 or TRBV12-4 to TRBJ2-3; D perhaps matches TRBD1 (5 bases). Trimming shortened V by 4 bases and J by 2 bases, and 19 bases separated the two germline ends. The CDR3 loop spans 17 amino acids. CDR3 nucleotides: TGTGCCAGCAGTTGGGGCCTCGGCCCACTGAACACAGATACGCAGTATTTT. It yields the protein CASSWGLGPLNTDTQYF.

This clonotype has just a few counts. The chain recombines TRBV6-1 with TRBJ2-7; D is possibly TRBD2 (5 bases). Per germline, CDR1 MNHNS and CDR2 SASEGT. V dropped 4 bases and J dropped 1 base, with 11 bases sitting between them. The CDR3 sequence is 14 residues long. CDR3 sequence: CASSAQLESYEQYF. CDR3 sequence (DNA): TGTGCCAGCAGTGCCCAACTAGAATCCTACGAGCAGTACTTC.

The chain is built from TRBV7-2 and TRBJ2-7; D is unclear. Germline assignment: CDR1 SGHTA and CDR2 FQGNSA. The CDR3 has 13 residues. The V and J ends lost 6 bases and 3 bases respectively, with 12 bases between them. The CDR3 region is CASRPGGFYEQYF. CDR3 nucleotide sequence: TGTGCCAGCAGGCCGGGCGGATTCTACGAGCAGTACTTC.

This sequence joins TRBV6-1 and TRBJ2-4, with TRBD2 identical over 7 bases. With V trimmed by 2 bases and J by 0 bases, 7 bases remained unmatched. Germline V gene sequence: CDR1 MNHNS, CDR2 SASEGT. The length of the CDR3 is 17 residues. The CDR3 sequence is CASSEPREVKAKNIQYF. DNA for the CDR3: TGTGCCAGCAGTGAACCCCGGGAGGTAAAAGCCAAAAACATTCAGTACTTC.

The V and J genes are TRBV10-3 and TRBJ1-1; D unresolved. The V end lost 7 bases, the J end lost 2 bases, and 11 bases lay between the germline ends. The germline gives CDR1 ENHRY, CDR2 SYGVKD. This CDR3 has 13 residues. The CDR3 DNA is TGTGCCATCACCGACAAACCTAACACTGAAGCTTTCTTT. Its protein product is CAITDKPNTEAFF.

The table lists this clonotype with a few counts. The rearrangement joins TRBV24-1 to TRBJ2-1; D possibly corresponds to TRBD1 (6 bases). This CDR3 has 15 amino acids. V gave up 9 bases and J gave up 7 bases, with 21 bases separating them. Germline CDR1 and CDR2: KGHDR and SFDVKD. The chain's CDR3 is CATGLTGTGINEQFF. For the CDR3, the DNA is TGTGCCACCGGCTTGACAGGAACGGGAATTAATGAGCAGTTCTTC.

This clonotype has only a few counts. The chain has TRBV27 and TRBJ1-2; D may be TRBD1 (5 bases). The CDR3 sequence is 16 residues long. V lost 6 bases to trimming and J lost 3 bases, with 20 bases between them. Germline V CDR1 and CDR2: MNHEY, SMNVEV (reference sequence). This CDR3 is CASSLKWDYNDYGYTF. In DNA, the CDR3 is TGTGCCAGCAGCTTAAAGTGGGACTACAACGACTATGGCTACACCTTC.

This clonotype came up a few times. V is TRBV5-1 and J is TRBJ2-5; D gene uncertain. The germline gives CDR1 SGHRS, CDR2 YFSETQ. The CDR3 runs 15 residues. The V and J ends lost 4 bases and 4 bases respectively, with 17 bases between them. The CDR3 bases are TGCGCCAGCAGCCCCCGGGCCACGAAAGGAGAGACCCAGTACTTC. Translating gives CASSPRATKGETQYF.

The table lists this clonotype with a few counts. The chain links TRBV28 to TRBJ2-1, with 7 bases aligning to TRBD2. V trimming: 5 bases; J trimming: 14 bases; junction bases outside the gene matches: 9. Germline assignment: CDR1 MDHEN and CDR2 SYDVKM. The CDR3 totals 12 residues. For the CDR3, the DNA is TGTGCCAGCAGTCCACGAGGACTAGGAAAGTTCTTC. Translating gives CASSPRGLGKFF.

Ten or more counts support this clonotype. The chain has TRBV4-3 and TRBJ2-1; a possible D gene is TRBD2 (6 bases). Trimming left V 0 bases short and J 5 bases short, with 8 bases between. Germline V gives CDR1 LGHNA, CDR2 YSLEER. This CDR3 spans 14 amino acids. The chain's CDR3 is CASSQEGGNNEQFF. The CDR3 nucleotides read TGCGCCAGCAGCCAAGAGGGCGGGAACAATGAGCAGTTCTTC.

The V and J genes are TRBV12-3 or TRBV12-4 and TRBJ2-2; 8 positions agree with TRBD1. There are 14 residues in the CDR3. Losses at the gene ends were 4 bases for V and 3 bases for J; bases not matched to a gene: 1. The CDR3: CASSSDRDTGELFF. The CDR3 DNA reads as TGTGCCAGCAGTTCGGACAGGGACACCGGGGAGCTGTTTTTT.